Given below is one T cell receptor (beta chain) in context. Its cognate antigen is unknown. Deletions cut 1 base from V and 5 bases from J, with 11 bases between. The length of the CDR3 is 13 residues. CDR1 GTSNPN and CDR2 SVGIG come from the germline V gene (reference sequence). Donors in the study were healthy people who gave bone marrow. This specimen comes from a study of cytomegalovirus exposure and HLA in healthy donors. Study conclusions and caveats: An Asian-associated ancestry cluster reportedly showed fewer N-insertions than the roughly 600-donor mean in a later analysis. Within the data, a cluster of highly shared sequence variants was likely a sequencing artifact. TCR beta chain V- and J-gene trimming was linked, in a later analysis, to a missense variant in DCLRE1C.

The PCR employed 60 Vbeta primers together with 13 Jbeta primers. The data were produced by immunoSEQ multiplex PCR, yet TCRdb's version contains in-frame clones alone and is incomplete. The sample has 150,000 to 200,000 clones, 84% seen once. Sequencing was performed on PBMCs. The receptor's source is a girl aged 5 to 17 in good health and CMV-seropositive. This chain links TRBV30 with TRBJ1-1, with unresolved D. The CDR3 reads CAWSEASGTEAFF. DNA of the CDR3: TGTGCCTGGAGTGAGGCTTCGGGGACTGAAGCTTTCTTT.